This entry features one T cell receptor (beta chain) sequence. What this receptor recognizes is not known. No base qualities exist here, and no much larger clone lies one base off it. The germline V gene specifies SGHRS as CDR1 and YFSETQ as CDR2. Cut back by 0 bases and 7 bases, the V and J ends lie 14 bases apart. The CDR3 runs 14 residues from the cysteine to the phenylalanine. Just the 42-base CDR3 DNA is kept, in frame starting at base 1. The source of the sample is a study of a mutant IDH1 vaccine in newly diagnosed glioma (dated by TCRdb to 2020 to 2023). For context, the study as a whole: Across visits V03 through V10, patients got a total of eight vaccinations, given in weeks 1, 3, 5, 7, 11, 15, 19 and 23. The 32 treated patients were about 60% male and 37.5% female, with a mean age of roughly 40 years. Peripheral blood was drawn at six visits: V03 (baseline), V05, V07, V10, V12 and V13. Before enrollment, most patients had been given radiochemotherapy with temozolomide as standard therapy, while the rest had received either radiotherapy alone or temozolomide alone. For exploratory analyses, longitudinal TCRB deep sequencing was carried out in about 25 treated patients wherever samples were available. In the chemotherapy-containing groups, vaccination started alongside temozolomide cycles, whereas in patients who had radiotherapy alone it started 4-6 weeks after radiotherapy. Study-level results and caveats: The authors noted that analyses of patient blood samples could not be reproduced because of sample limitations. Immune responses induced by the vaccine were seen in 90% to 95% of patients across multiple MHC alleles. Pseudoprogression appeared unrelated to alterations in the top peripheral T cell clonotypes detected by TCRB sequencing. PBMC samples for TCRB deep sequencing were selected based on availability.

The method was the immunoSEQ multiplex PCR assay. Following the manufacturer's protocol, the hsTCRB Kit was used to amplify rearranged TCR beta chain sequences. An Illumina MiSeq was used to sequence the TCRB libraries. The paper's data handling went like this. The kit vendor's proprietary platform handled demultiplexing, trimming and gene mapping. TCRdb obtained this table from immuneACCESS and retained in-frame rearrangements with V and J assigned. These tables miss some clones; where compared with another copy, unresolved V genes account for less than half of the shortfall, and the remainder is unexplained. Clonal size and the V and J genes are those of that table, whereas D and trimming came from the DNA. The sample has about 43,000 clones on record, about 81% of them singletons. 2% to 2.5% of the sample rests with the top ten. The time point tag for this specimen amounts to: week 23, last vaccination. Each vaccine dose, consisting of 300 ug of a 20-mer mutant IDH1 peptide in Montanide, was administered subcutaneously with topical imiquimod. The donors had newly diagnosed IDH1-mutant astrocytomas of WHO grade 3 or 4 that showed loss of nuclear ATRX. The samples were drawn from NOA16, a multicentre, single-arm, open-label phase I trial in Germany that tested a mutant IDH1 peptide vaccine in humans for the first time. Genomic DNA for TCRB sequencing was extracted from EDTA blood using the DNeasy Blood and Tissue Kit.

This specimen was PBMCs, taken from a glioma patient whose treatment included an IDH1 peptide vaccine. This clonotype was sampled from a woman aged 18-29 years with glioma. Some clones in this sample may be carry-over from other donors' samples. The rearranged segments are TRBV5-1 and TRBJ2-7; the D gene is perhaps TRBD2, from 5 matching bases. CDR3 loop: CASSLGLAEREQYF. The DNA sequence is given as TGCGCCAGCAGCTTGGGCTTGGCAGAGCGGGAGCAGTACTTC.